Following are 7 T cell receptor beta chains from one sample sequenced in a study of spatial heterogeneity in lung cancer. Points from the study as a whole: In tumors, expanded intratumoral alpha and beta TCR counts tracked mutation counts.

Time point meaning: sample taken at primary tumor resection. These receptors have no identified antigens. TCRdb itself ran the 5' RACE reads through MiXCR, one entry per CDR3 protein. The sample holds about 4,900 distinct CDR3 sequences, roughly 22% seen once. Sequencing used lung tumor tissue, obtained at surgery. The source of these receptors is a male donor with early-stage non-small cell lung cancer.

This clonotype was seen only a few times. The J gene is TRBJ2-7, the V gene TRBV20-1; 8 bases line up with TRBD1. The CDR3 is 14 amino acids. Unmatched junction bases numbered 6, after V lost 0 bases and J lost 5 bases. The germline V gene has CDR1 DFQATT and CDR2 SNEGSKA (reference sequence). DNA of the CDR3: TGCAGTGCTAGAGACCGGACAGGGACCCACGAGCAGTACTTC. Protein: CSARDRTGTHEQYF.

The J gene is TRBJ2-5, the V gene TRBV7-2; D gene ambiguous. This CDR3 contains 12 residues. V was cut by 7 bases and J by 5 bases, with 11 bases left in between. CDR1 SGHTA and CDR2 FQGNSA come from the germline V gene. Here the CDR3 DNA reads TGTGCCAGCAAGACCGGCGAGGAGACCCAGTACTTC. Its protein is CASKTGEETQYF.

This clonotype is large by share. This sequence joins TRBV12-5 and TRBJ2-3; tentative D call: TRBD1 (5 bases). The CDR3 covers 18 residues. V was trimmed by 0 bases and J by 0 bases, leaving 16 bases between them. Per germline, CDR1 LGHNT and CDR2 FRNRAP. CDR3 protein: CASGLVPDRPKSTDTQYF. The CDR3 nucleotides are TGTGCTAGTGGTTTGGTACCAGACAGACCGAAAAGCACAGATACGCAGTATTTT.

This clonotype was counted a single time. This rearrangement joins TRBV28 to TRBJ2-3; D gene uncertain. Looked up from germline, CDR1 is MDHEN and CDR2 is SYDVKM. This CDR3 has 15 amino acids. Trimming pared 2 bases from V and 6 bases from J, leaving 15 bases between. The CDR3 loop reads CASSLAPSKADTQYF. DNA of the CDR3: TGTGCCAGCAGTTTAGCCCCCTCAAAGGCGGATACGCAGTATTTT.

This clonotype showed up just a few times. The rearrangement joins TRBV7-2 to TRBJ2-1, with D possibly being TRBD1 (6 bases). The germline gives CDR1 SGHTA, CDR2 FQGNSA. The CDR3 consists of 14 residues. V was clipped by 5 bases and J by 7 bases, with 15 bases between them. The CDR3 DNA is TGTGCCAGCAGCAAAGGTGGACAGATGAATGAGCAGTTCTTC. Translating gives CASSKGGQMNEQFF. Using reference TRBV7-2 and TRBJ2-1 for the parts outside the CDR3, the full variable domain is GAGVSQSPSNKVTEKGKDVELRCDPISGHTALYWYRQSLGQGLEFLIYFQGNSAPDKSGLPSDRFSAERTGGSVSTLTIQRTQQEDSAVYLCASSKGGQMNEQFFGPGTRLTVL.

The rearrangement joins TRBV12-3 or TRBV12-4 to TRBJ2-1; D is ambiguous. The CDR3 totals 15 residues. The germline V and J ends were trimmed by 7 bases and 2 bases, with 15 bases remaining between them. The CDR3 spells CASTFGQATYNEQFF. For the CDR3, the DNA is TGTGCCAGCACCTTTGGTCAGGCCACCTACAATGAGCAGTTCTTC.

By share of the sample, this clonotype is medium-sized. This chain uses TRBV29-1 with TRBJ2-1; D is unresolved. Germline V gene sequence: CDR1 SQVTM, CDR2 ANQGSEA. Trimming left V 7 bases short and J 0 bases short, with 10 bases between. The CDR3 consists of 13 residues. The CDR3 loop reads CSASFSSYNEQFF. The CDR3 nucleotides are TGCAGCGCTTCGTTCAGCTCCTACAATGAGCAGTTCTTC.